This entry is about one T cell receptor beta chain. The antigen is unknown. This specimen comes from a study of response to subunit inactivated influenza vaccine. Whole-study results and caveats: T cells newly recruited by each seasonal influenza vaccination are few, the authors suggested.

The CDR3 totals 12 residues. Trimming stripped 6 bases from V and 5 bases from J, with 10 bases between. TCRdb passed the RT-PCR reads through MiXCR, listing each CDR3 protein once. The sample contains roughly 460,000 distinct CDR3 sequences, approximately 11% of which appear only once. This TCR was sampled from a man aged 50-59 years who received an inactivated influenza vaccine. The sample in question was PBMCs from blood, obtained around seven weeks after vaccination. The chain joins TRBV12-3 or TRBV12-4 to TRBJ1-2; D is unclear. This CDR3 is CASSPMGYGYTF. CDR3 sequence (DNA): TGTGCCAGCAGCCCGATGGGGTATGGCTACACCTTC.